This T cell receptor beta chain emerged from a study of monozygotic twins with inflammatory bowel disease. TCRdb derives one entry per CDR3 protein from the 5' RACE reads, leaving out DNA. The sample's table shows 80,000 or so distinct CDR3 sequences. The CDR3 has 14 residues. CDR1 ENHRY and CDR2 SYGVKD come from the germline V gene. The clonotype originates from a human donor with ulcerative colitis or Crohn's disease, or a healthy co-twin of an affected twin (not recorded which). The chain joins TRBV10-3 to TRBJ1-5; the TCRdb D gene call, TRBD1, has no DNA to confirm it. The sequenced material came from blood. This CDR3 is CAIRSTGPNQPQHF.